This T cell receptor beta chain was sequenced during a study of cytomegalovirus exposure and HLA in healthy donors. Germline values: CDR1 MNHNS, CDR2 SASEGT. The CDR3 is made up of 16 amino acids. Trimming shortened V by 3 bases and J by 3 bases, and 18 bases separated the two germline ends. It was with 60 Vbeta and 13 Jbeta primers that the PCR ran. TCRdb's table, derived via immunoSEQ multiplex PCR, lists solely in-frame clones and lacks some. The table lists over 100,000 clones, 60% to 80% of them singletons. This receptor was identified in a man aged 55 to 70 in good health and CMV-seropositive. The chain employs TRBV6-1 and TRBJ2-7; a weak D match, TRBD1 (5 bases). Sample: PBMCs. CDR3 bases: TGTGCCAGCAGTGATAAGCAGGGTTTGACCCGCTACGAGCAGTACTTC. The encoded protein is CASSDKQGLTRYEQYF.